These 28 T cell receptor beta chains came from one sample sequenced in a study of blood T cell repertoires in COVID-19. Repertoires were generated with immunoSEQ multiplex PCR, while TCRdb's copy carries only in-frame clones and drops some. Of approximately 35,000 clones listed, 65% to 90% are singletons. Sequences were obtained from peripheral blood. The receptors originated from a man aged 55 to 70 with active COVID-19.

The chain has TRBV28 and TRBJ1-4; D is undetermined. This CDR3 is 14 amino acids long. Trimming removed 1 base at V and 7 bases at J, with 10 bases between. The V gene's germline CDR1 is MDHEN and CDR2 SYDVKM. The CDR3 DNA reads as TGTGCCAGCAGTTTATTACTGGGAGGTGAAAAACTGTTTTTT. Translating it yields CASSLLLGGEKLFF.

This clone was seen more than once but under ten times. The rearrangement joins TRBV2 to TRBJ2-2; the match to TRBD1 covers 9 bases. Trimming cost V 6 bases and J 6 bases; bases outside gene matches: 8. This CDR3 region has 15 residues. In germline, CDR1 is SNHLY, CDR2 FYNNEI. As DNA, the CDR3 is TGTGCCAGCAGAGTTGGGACAGGGAAGGCCGGGGAGCTGTTTTTT. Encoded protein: CASRVGTGKAGELFF.

In DNA, the CDR3 is TGCGCCAGCAGTGAGTCGGGAGCGGGAGGCGGATTATTTTTCGCAGATACGCAGTATTTT. Translation: CASSESGAGGGLFFADTQYF. V is TRBV10-2 and J is TRBJ2-3, with 9 nucleotides matching TRBD2. The J segment lost 4 bases and the V segment lost 0 bases, leaving 17 bases of the junction unmatched. The CDR3 sequence is 20 residues long. Germline CDR1 is WSHSY and CDR2 is SAAADI.

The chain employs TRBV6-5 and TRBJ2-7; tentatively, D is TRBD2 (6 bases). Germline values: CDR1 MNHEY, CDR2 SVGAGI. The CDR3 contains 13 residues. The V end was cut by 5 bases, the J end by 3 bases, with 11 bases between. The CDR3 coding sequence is TGTGCCAGCAGTAAAACCGGGGGCTACGAGCAGTACTTC. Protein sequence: CASSKTGGYEQYF.

The CDR3 DNA reads as TGTGCCAGCAGCTTGATCGCTACCCAAGAGACCCAGTACTTC. Protein: CASSLIATQETQYF. The chain employs TRBV5-5 and TRBJ2-5, with unresolved D. The CDR3 spans 14 residues. The germline CDR1 and CDR2 sequences are SGHKS and YYEKEE (reference sequence). Trimming removed 1 base at V and 1 base at J, with 8 bases between.

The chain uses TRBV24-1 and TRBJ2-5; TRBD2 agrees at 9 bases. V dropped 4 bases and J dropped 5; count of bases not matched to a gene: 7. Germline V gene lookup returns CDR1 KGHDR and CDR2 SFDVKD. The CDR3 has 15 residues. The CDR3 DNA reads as TGTGCCACCAGTGACAATAGCGGGAGAACCGAGACCCAGTACTTC. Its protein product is CATSDNSGRTETQYF.

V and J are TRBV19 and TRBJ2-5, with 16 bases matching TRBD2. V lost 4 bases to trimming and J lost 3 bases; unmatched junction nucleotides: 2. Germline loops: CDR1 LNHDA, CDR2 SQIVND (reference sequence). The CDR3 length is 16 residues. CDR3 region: CASSTGTSGREETQYF. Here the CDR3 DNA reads TGTGCCAGTAGTACCGGGACTAGCGGGAGGGAAGAGACCCAGTACTTC.

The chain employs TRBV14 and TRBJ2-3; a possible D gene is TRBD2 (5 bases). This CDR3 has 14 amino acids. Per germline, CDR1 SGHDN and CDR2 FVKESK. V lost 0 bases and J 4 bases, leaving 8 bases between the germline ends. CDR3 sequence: CASSQDLAPDTQYF. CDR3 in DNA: TGTGCCAGCAGCCAAGACCTAGCTCCAGATACGCAGTATTTT.

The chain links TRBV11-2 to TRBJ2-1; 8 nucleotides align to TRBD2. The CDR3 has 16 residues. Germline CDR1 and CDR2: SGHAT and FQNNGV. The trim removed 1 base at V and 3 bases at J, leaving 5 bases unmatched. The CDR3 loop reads CASSLVRAGGYNEQFF. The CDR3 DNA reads TGTGCCAGCAGCTTAGTCCGGGCGGGAGGCTACAATGAGCAGTTCTTC.

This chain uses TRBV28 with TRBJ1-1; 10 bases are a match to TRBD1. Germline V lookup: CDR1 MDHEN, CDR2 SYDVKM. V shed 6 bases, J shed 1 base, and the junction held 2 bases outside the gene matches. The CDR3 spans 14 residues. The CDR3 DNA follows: TGTGCCAGCAGAAGGGACAGGGGGAACACTGAAGCTTTCTTT. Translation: CASRRDRGNTEAFF.

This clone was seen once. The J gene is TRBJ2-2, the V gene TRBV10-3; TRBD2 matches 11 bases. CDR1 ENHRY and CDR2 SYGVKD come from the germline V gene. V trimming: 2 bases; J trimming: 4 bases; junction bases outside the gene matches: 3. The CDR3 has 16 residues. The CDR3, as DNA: TGTGCCATCAGTGAGACTAGCGGGAGTTTCACCGGGGAGCTGTTTTTT. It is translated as CAISETSGSFTGELFF.

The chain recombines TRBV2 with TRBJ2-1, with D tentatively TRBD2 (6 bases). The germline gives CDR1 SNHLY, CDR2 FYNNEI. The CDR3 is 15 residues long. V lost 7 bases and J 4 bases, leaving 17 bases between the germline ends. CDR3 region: CASTIPGAGYNEQFF. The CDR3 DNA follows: TGTGCCAGCACTATCCCGGGAGCTGGTTACAATGAGCAGTTCTTC.

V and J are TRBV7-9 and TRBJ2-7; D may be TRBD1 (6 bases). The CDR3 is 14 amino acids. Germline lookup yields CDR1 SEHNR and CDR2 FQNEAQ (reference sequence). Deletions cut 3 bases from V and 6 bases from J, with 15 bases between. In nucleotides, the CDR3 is TGTGCCAGCAGCTTCATGGTTCTAGGGGGCGAGCAGTACTTC. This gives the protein CASSFMVLGGEQYF.

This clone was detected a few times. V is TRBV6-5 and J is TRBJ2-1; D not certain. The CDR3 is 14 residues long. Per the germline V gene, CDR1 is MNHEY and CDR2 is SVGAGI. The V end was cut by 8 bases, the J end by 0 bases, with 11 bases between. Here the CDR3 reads CASAMVSSYNEQFF. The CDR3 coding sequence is TGTGCCAGCGCAATGGTTAGCTCCTACAATGAGCAGTTCTTC.

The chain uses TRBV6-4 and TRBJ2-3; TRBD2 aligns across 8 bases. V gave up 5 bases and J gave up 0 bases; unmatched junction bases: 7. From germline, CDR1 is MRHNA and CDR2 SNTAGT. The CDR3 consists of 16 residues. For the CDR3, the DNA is TGTGCCAGCAGTAAAGCGCCTAGCGGGAGCACAGATACGCAGTATTTT. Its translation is CASSKAPSGSTDTQYF.

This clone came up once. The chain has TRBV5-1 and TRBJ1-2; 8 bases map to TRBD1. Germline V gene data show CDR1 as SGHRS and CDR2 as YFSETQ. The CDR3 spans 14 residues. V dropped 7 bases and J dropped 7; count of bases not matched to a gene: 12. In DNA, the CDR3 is TGCGCCAGCCGAAGTGACAGGGGAGGCGGTGGCTACACCTTC. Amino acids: CASRSDRGGGGYTF.

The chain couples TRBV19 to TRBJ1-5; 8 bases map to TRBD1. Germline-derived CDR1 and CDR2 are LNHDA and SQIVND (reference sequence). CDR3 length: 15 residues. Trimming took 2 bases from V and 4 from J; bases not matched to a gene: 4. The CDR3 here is CASSIIQGGNQPQHF. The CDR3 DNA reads TGTGCCAGTAGTATAATACAGGGGGGGAATCAGCCCCAGCATTTT.

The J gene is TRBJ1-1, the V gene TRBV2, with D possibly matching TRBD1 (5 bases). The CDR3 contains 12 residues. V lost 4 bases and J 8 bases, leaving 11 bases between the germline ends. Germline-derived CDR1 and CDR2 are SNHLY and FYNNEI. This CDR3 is CASSGQTPEAFF. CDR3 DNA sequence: TGTGCCAGCAGTGGACAGACCCCCGAAGCTTTCTTT.

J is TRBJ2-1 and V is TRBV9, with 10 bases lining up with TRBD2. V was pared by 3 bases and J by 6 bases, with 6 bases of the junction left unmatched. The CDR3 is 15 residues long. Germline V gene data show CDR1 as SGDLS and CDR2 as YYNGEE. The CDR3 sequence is CASSASGRAFNEQFF. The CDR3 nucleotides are TGTGCCAGCAGCGCAAGCGGGAGGGCCTTCAATGAGCAGTTCTTC.

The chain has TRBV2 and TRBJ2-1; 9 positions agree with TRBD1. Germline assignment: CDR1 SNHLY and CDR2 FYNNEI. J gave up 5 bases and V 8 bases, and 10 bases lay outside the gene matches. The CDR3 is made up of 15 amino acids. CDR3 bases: TGTGCCAGCGGCAGAACAGGGGGCGTTGACAATGAGCAGTTCTTC. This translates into CASGRTGGVDNEQFF.

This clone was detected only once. Here the CDR3 reads CASSLGGRETQYF. The CDR3 region has the DNA TGTGCCAGCAGCTTGGGCGGGAGAGAGACCCAGTACTTC. The chain combines TRBV7-3 with TRBJ2-5, with 7 bases identical to TRBD2. This CDR3 contains 13 residues. Germline trimming cut 3 bases from V and 4 bases from J; bases unmatched to any gene: 2. CDR1 is SGHTA and CDR2 is FQGTGA in the germline V gene.

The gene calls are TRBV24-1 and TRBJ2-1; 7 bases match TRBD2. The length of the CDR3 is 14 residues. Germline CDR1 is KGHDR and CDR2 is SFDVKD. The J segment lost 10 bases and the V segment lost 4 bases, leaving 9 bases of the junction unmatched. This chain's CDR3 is CATSDDGTKGEQFF. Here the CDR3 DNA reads TGTGCCACCAGTGACGACGGGACTAAGGGCGAGCAGTTCTTC.

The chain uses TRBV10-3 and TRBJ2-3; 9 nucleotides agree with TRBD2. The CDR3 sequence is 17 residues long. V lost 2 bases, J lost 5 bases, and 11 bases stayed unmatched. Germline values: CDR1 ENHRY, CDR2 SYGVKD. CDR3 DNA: TGTGCCATCAGTGAGACTAGTGCGGGACTAGCTATAGATACGCAGTATTTT. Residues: CAISETSAGLAIDTQYF.

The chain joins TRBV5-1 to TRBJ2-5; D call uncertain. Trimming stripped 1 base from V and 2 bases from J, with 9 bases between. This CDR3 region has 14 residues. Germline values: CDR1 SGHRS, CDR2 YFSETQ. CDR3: CASSLLAVQETQYF. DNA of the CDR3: TGCGCCAGCAGCTTGTTGGCGGTACAAGAGACCCAGTACTTC.

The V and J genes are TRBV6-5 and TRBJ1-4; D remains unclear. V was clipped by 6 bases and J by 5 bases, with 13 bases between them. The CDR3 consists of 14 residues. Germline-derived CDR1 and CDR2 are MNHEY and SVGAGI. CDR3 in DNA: TGTGCCAGCAGGCGCCTCCAGAGGAATGAAAAACTGTTTTTT. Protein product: CASRRLQRNEKLFF.

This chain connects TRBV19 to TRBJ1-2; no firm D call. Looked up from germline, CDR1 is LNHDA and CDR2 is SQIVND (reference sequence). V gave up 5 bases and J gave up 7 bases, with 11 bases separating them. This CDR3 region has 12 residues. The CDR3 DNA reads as TGTGCCAGTAGTCCCCAGGTGGGTGGCTACACCTTC. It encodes CASSPQVGGYTF.

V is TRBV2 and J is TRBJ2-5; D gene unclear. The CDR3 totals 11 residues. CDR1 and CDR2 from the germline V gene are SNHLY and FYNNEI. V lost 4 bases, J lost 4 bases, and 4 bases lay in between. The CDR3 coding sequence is TGTGCCAGCAGTGCCGTAGAGACCCAGTACTTC. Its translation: CASSAVETQYF.

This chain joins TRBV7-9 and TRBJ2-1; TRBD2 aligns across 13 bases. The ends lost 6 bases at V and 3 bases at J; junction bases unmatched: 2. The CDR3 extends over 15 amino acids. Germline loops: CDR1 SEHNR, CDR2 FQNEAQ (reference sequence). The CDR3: CASSRLAGGYNEQFF. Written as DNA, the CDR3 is TGTGCCAGCAGTCGACTAGCGGGAGGCTACAATGAGCAGTTCTTC.